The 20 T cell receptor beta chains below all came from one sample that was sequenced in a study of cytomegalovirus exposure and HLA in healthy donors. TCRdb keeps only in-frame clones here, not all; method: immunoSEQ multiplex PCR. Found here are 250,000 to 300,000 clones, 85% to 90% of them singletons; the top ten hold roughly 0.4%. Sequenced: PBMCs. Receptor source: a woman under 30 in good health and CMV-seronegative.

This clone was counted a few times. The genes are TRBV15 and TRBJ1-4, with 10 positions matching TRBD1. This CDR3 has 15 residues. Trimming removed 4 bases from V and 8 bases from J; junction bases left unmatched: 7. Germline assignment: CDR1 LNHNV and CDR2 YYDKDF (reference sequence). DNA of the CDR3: TGTGCCACCAGCAACCGGGACAGGGGCGAGGAAAAACTGTTTTTT. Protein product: CATSNRDRGEEKLFF.

For the CDR3, the DNA is TGTGCCAGCAGTTACTTAGCGGGGACGACAGATACGCAGTATTTT. It encodes CASSYLAGTTDTQYF. The rearrangement uses TRBV6-5 and TRBJ2-3, with TRBD2 identical over 8 bases. The V segment lost 1 base and the J segment 3 bases; nucleotides outside the gene matches: 3. Germline V gene lookup returns CDR1 MNHEY and CDR2 SVGAGI. There are 15 residues in the CDR3.

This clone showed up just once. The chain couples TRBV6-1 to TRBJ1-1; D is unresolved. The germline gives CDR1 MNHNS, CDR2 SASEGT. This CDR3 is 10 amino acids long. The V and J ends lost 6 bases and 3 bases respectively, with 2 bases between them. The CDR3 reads CASSYTEAFF. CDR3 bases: TGTGCCAGCAGCTACACTGAAGCTTTCTTT.

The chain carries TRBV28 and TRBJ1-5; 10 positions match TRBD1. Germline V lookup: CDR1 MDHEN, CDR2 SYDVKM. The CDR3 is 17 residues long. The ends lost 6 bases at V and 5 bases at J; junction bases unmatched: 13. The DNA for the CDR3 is TGTGCCAGCAGGTTTGGGGGACAGGGGAGCGTCGATCAGCCCCAGCATTTT. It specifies CASRFGGQGSVDQPQHF.

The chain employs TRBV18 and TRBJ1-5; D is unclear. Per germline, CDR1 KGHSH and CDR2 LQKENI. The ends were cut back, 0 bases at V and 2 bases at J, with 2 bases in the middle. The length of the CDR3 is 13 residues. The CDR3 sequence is CASSPPGNQPQHF. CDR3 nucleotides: TGTGCCAGCTCACCACCCGGCAATCAGCCCCAGCATTTT.

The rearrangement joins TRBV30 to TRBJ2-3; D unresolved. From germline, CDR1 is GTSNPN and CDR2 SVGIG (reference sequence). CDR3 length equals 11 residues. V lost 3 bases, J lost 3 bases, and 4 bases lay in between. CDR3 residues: CAWSMTDTQYF. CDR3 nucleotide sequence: TGTGCCTGGAGCATGACAGATACGCAGTATTTT. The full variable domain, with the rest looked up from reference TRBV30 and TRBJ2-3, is SQTIHQWPATLVQPVGSPLSLECTVEGTSNPNLYWYRQAAGRGLQLLFYSVGIGQISSEVPQNLSASRPQDRQFILSSKKLLLSDSGFYLCAWSMTDTQYFGPGTRLTVL.

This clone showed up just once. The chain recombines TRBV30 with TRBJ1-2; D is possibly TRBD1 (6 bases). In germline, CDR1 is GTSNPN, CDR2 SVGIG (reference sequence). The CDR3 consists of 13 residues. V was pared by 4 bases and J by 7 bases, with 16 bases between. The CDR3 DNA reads TGTGCCTGGATCTTCAGGGGCAAAAGTGGCTACACCTTC. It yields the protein CAWIFRGKSGYTF. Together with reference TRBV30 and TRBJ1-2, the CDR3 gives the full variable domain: SQTIHQWPATLVQPVGSPLSLECTVEGTSNPNLYWYRQAAGRGLQLLFYSVGIGQISSEVPQNLSASRPQDRQFILSSKKLLLSDSGFYLCAWIFRGKSGYTFGSGTRLTVV.

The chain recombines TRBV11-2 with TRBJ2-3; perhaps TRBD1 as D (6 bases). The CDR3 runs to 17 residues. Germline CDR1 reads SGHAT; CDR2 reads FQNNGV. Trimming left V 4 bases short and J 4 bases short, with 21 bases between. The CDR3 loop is CASSSYPTGLEADTQYF. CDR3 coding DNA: TGTGCCAGCAGCTCATATCCTACAGGGTTAGAGGCAGATACGCAGTATTTT.

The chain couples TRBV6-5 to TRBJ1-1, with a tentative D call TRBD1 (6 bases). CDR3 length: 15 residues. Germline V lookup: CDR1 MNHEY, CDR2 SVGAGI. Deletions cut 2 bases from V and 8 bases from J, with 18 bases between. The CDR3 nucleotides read TGTGCCAGCAGTTACCAACGGGACATAGGTTGGGAAGCTTTCTTT. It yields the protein CASSYQRDIGWEAFF.

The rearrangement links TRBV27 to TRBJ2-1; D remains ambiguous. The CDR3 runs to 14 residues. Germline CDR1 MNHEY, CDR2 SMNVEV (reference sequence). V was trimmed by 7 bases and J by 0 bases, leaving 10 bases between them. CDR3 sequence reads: CASKSYSSYNEQFF. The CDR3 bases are TGTGCCAGCAAAAGCTACTCCTCCTACAATGAGCAGTTCTTC.

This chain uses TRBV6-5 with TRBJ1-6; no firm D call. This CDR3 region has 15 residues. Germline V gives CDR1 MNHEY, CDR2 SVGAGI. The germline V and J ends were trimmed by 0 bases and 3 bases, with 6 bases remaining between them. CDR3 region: CASSYSSGYNSPLHF. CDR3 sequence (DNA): TGTGCCAGCAGTTACTCTTCCGGCTATAATTCACCCCTCCACTTT.

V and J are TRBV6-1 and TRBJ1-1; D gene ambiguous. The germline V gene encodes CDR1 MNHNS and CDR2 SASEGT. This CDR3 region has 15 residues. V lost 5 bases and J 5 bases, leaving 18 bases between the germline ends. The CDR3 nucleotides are TGTGCCAGCAGTACTTACTCTCCCACTCGGACTGAAGCTTTCTTT. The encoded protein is CASSTYSPTRTEAFF.

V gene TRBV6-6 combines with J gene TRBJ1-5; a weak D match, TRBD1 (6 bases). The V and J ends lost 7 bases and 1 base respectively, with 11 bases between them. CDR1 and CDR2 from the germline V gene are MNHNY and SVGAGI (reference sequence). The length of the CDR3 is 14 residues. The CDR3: CASNPGQSNQPQHF. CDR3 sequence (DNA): TGTGCCAGCAACCCCGGACAGAGCAATCAGCCCCAGCATTTT.

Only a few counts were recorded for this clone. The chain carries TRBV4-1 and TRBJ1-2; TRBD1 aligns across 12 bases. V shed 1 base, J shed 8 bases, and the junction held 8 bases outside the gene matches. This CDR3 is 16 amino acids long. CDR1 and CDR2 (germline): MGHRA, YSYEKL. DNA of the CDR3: TGCGCCAGCAGCCAAGCTCCGGGACAGGGGGCGGAAGGCTACACCTTC. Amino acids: CASSQAPGQGAEGYTF.

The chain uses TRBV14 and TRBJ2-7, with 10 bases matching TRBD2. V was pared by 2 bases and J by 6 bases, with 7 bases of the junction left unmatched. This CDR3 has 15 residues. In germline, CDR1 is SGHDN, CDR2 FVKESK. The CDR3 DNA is TGTGCCAGCAGCCAACTCAGCGGGGGGGCGTTCGAGCAGTACTTC. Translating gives CASSQLSGGAFEQYF.

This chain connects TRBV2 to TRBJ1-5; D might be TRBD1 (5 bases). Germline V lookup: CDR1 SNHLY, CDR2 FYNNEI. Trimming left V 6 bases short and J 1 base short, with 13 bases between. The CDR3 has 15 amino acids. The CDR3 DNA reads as TGTGCCAGCAGACTTGATGGGGGGAGCAATCAGCCCCAGCATTTT. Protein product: CASRLDGGSNQPQHF.

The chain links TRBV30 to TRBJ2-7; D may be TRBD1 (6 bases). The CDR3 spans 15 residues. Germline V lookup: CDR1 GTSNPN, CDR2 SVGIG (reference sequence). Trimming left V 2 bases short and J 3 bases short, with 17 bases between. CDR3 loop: CAWSLLGAVGYEQYF. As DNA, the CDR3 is TGTGCCTGGAGTCTCCTGGGGGCGGTGGGCTACGAGCAGTACTTC.

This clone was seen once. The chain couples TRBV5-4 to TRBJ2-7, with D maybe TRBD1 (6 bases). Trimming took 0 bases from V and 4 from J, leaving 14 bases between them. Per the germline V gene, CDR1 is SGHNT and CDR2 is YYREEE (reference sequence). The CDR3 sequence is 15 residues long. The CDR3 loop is CASSLERGSRYEQYF. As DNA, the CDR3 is TGTGCCAGCAGCTTGGAGAGGGGGTCTAGGTACGAGCAGTACTTC.

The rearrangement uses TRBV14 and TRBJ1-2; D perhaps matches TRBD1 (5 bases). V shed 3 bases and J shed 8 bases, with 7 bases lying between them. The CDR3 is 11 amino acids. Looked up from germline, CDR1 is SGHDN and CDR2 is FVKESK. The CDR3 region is CASSQRGGYTF. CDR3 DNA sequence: TGTGCCAGCAGCCAGCGGGGGGGCTACACCTTC.

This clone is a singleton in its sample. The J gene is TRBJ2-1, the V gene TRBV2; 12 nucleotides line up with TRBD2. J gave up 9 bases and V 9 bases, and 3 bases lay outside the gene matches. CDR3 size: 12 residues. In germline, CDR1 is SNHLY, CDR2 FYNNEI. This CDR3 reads CASKTSGGEQFF. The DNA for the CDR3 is TGTGCCAGTAAGACTAGCGGGGGTGAGCAGTTCTTC.